This section outlines one T cell receptor beta chain sequence together with its context. The sample comes from a study of T cell changes during pregnancy in multiple sclerosis. The J segment lost 7 bases and the V segment lost 4 bases, leaving 9 bases of the junction unmatched. Germline assignment: CDR1 SGHTA and CDR2 FQGNSA. This CDR3 has 16 residues. Method: immunoSEQ multiplex PCR; TCRdb's copy keeps in-frame clones and lacks some. Of approximately 74,000 clones in the sample, approximately 90% are singletons; the top ten hold approximately 3.5%. The specimen comprised peripheral blood, sampled before pregnancy. The TCR sequence derives from a female donor with multiple sclerosis, enrolled in a pregnancy study. The J gene is TRBJ1-4, the V gene TRBV7-2, with 10 nucleotides matching TRBD1. CDR3 nucleotide sequence: TGTGCCAGCAGCTCTCGCCCCGGGACAGGGGCTGAAAAACTGTTTTTT. Translation gives CASSSRPGTGAEKLFF.